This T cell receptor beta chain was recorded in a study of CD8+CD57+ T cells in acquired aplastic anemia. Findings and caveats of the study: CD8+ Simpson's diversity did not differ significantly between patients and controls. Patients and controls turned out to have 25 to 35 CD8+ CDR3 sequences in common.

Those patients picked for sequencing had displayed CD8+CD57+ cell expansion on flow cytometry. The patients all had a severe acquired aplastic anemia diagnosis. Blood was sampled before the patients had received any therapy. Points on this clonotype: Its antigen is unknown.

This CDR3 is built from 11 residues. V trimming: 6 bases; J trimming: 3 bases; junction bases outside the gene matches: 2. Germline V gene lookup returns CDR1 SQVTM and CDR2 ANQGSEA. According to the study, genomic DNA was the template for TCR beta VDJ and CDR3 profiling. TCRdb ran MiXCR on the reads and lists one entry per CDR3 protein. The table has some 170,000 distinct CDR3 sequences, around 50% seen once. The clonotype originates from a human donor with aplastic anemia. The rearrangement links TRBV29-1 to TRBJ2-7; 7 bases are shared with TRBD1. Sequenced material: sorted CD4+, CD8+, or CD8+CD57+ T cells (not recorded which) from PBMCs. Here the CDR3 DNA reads TGCAGCGTGGGACAGAACTACGAGCAGTACTTC. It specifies CSVGQNYEQYF.